These T cell receptor beta chains were read from a single sample in a study of CD8 T cells in ankylosing spondylitis. Using its own MiXCR run on the 5' RACE reads, TCRdb lists one record per CDR3 protein. The sample shows a few hundred thousand distinct CDR3 sequences, approximately 22% of them seen only once. The sequenced sample was blood, either unsorted or a sorted T cell fraction (not recorded which). Receptors were obtained from a male donor with ankylosing spondylitis or in good health (not recorded which). The CDR3 runs from the conserved cysteine through the conserved F or W. The D gene is left open where the match is weak. Clone size is stated in some rows and not others, as once, few, many or a class when expanded.

d_call | clone_size | j_call | v_call | cdr3_aa | cdr3_nt
TRBD1 | . | TRBJ1-1 | TRBV12-3/TRBV12-4 | CASSPRQGGDTEAFF | TGTGCCAGCAGTCCTAGACAGGGCGGGGACACTGAAGCTTTCTTT
. | . | TRBJ2-7 | TRBV14 | CASSRSTDGQRYSYEQYF | TGTGCCAGCAGCCGATCGACTGATGGACAGAGGTACTCCTACGAGCAGTACTTC
TRBD1 | . | TRBJ2-1 | TRBV28 | CASRTGYTEQFF | TGTGCCAGCAGGACAGGGTACACTGAGCAGTTCTTC
. | few | TRBJ2-1 | TRBV2 | CASSEKVSDEQFF | TGTGCCAGCAGTGAGAAGGTCTCGGATGAGCAGTTCTTC
. | . | TRBJ2-1 | TRBV12-3/TRBV12-4 | CASSLVRWEQFF | TGTGCCAGCAGTTTAGTACGGTGGGAGCAGTTCTTC
TRBD1 | . | TRBJ2-1 | TRBV28 | CASNNRGLIYNEQFF | TGTGCCAGCAACAACAGGGGGCTGATATACAATGAGCAGTTCTTC
TRBD1 | few | TRBJ2-7 | TRBV10-3 | CAISRGDRELDEQYF | TGTGCCATCAGTAGGGGGGACAGGGAGCTCGACGAGCAGTACTTC
. | few | TRBJ2-5 | TRBV20-1 | CSASPTGIQETQYF | TGCAGTGCTAGCCCGACAGGAATCCAAGAGACCCAGTACTTC
TRBD2 | many | TRBJ2-5 | TRBV6-1 | CASSLLAGGLKETQYF | TGTGCCAGCAGTCTCCTAGCGGGGGGCTTAAAAGAGACCCAGTACTTC
TRBD1 | few | TRBJ1-1 | TRBV30 | CAWSWGQAPGSPGMNTEAFF | TGTGCCTGGAGTTGGGGACAGGCCCCAGGGTCCCCAGGGATGAACACTGAAGCTTTCTTT
. | . | TRBJ2-2 | TRBV10-2 | CASRWGGLSTGELFF | TGCGCCAGCAGGTGGGGGGGCCTTTCTACCGGGGAGCTGTTTTTT
TRBD1 | . | TRBJ1-2 | TRBV29-1 | CSYPTGFGYTF | TGCAGCTACCCGACAGGGTTTGGCTACACCTTC
. | few | TRBJ2-3 | TRBV2 | CASRVARGGTDTQYF | TGTGCCAGCAGGGTTGCTAGGGGGGGCACAGATACGCAGTATTTT
TRBD1 | . | TRBJ1-6 | TRBV27 | CASGRGDRDLPALHF | TGTGCCAGCGGAAGAGGGGACAGGGACCTTCCAGCCCTCCACTTT
TRBD2 | few | TRBJ2-2 | TRBV2 | CASSPRFSGGAVTGELFF | TGTGCCAGCAGTCCGCGTTTTAGCGGGGGGGCCGTAACCGGGGAGCTGTTTTTT
TRBD2 | . | TRBJ2-1 | TRBV3-1 | CASSQEDSAGGGDEQFF | TGTGCCAGCAGCCAAGAGGATTCGGCGGGGGGAGGCGATGAGCAGTTCTTC
. | . | TRBJ1-2 | TRBV7-9 | CASSLVWEIADYGYTF | TGTGCCAGCAGCTTAGTCTGGGAGATCGCTGACTATGGCTACACCTTC
. | few | TRBJ2-7 | TRBV30 | CAWSVMVSNEQYF | TGTGCCTGGAGTGTAATGGTTTCCAACGAGCAGTACTTC
TRBD2 | . | TRBJ2-5 | TRBV2 | CASSPTSGAHQETQYF | TGTGCCAGCAGTCCGACTAGCGGGGCGCACCAAGAGACCCAGTACTTC
TRBD1 | few | TRBJ2-7 | TRBV20-1 | CSATFAYEGTGYEQYF | TGCAGTGCTACTTTCGCATATGAGGGGACAGGCTACGAGCAGTACTTC
. | . | TRBJ2-7 | TRBV3-1 | CASSQDWGRQSYEQYF | TGTGCCAGCAGCCAAGATTGGGGCCGGCAGTCCTACGAGCAGTACTTC
. | many | TRBJ2-1 | TRBV12-3/TRBV12-4 | CASRSRDSYNEQFF | TGTGCCAGCAGGTCACGGGATTCCTACAATGAGCAGTTCTTC
. | . | TRBJ2-3 | TRBV7-6 | CASSLFVIGGGRGDTQYF | TGTGCCAGCAGCTTATTCGTGATTGGCGGGGGCCGGGGTGATACGCAGTATTTT
. | . | TRBJ2-3 | TRBV9 | CASRDRTDTQYF | TGTGCCAGCCGGGATCGCACAGATACGCAGTATTTT
. | . | TRBJ2-4 | TRBV29-1 | CSVVAGIAKNIQYF | TGCAGCGTTGTGGCCGGAATAGCCAAAAACATTCAGTACTTC
TRBD1 | few | TRBJ2-6 | TRBV11-1 | CASSVGSRAGGDGANVLTF | TGTGCCAGCAGCGTAGGTTCCCGGGCAGGGGGCGACGGGGCCAACGTCCTGACTTTC
. | . | TRBJ2-1 | TRBV20-1 | CSAIPIGQFF | TGCAGTGCTATACCCATTGGGCAGTTCTTC
. | few | TRBJ2-1 | TRBV20-1 | CSARYGVGGTEQFF | TGCAGTGCTAGATACGGGGTTGGGGGCACTGAGCAGTTCTTC
TRBD2 | few | TRBJ2-7 | TRBV20-1 | CSARDPSGGAASSYEQYF | TGCAGTGCTAGAGATCCTAGCGGGGGGGCCGCTAGCTCCTACGAGCAGTACTTC
TRBD1 | . | TRBJ2-2 | TRBV5-1 | CASSFGTGWTGELFF | TGCGCCAGCAGCTTTGGGACAGGTTGGACCGGGGAGCTGTTTTTT